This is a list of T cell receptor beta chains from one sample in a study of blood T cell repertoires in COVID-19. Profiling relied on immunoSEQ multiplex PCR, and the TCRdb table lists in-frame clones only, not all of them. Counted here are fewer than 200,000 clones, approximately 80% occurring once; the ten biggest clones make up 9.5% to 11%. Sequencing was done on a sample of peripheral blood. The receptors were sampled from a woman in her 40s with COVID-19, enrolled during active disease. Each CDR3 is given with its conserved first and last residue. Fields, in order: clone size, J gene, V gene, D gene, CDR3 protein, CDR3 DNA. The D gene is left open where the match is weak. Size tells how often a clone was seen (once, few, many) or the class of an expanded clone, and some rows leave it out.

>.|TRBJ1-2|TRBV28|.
CASSALGLYGYTF
TGTGCCAGCAGCGCACTTGGACTCTATGGCTACACCTTC
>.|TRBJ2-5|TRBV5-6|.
CASNSWAVRGPRETQYF
TGTGCCAGCAACTCTTGGGCGGTCAGAGGGCCGAGGGAGACCCAGTACTTC
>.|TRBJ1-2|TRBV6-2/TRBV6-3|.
CASSERYGYTF
TGTGCCAGCAGCGAGCGCTATGGCTACACCTTC
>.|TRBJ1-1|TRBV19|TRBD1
CASRRQGSTEAFF
TGTGCCAGTAGACGACAGGGGAGCACTGAAGCTTTCTTT
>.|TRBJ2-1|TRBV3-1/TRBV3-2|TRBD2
CASRGGGSYNEQFF
TGTGCCAGCAGAGGCGGGGGGTCCTACAATGAGCAGTTCTTC
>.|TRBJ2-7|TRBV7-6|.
CASSLSTMGGDEQYF
TGTGCCAGCAGCCTCAGTACCATGGGAGGTGACGAGCAGTACTTC
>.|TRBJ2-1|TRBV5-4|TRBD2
CASSFFPKTSGSGSEQFF
TGTGCCAGCAGCTTCTTTCCCAAGACTAGCGGGAGCGGGTCTGAGCAGTTCTTC
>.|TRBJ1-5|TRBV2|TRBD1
CASSEGTTGKNQPQHF
TGTGCCAGCAGTGAGGGGACGACAGGGAAAAATCAGCCCCAGCATTTT
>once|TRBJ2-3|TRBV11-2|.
CASSLERGIPGSF
TGTGCCAGCAGCTTAGAGAGAGGCATCCCCGGTAGTTTT
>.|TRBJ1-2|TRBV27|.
CASSDRPFYGYTF
TGTGCCAGCTCCGACAGGCCCTTCTATGGCTACACCTTC
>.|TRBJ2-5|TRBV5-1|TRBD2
CASSLGASGQTQYF
TGCGCCAGCAGCTTGGGTGCTAGCGGCCAAACCCAGTACTTC
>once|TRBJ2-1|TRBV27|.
CASSLLADNEQFF
TGTGCCAGCAGTTTGCTAGCAGACAATGAGCAGTTCTTC
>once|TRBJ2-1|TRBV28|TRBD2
CASGGTSGPRYNEQFF
TGTGCCAGCGGAGGGACTAGCGGACCCAGATACAATGAGCAGTTCTTC
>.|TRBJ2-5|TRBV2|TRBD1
CASSERQGSEETQYF
TGTGCCAGCAGTGAACGACAGGGTTCTGAAGAGACCCAGTACTTC